Following are 29 T cell receptor beta chains from one sample sequenced in a study of T cells in Graves' hyperthyroidism and ophthalmopathy. It was RNA transcripts that yielded the amplified TCR beta CDR3 regions. With the HTBI primer set, the TCR CDR3 went through a first round of RT-PCR. TCRdb independently ran MiXCR on the multiplex PCR reads; one entry per CDR3 protein. The sample includes approximately 270,000 distinct CDR3 sequences, roughly 15% of them seen just once. Sequencing was carried out using blood. These receptors all come from a woman aged 40 to 55 with Graves' hyperthyroidism that later progressed to Graves' ophthalmopathy.

This clonotype occurred a few times. The V and J genes are TRBV19 and TRBJ1-5; D is uncertain. The germline CDR1 and CDR2 sequences are LNHDA and SQIVND (reference sequence). The V and J ends lost 0 bases and 0 bases respectively, with 6 bases between them. The CDR3 has 15 residues. The CDR3 DNA reads as TGTGCCAGTAGTATAGACAGAAATAGCAATCAGCCCCAGCATTTT. Encoded protein: CASSIDRNSNQPQHF. The full variable domain, in which reference TRBV19 and TRBJ1-5 provide the parts outside the CDR3, is DGGITQSPKYLFRKEGQNVTLSCEQNLNHDAMYWYRQDPGQGLRLIYYSQIVNDFQKGDIAEGYSVSREKKESFPLTVTSAQKNPTAFYLCASSIDRNSNQPQHFGDGTRLSIL.

This clonotype was counted many times. The CDR3 spells CASSVGLRASGGIYNEQFF. CDR3 in DNA: TGTGCCAGCAGCGTAGGGCTTAGGGCTAGCGGGGGAATCTACAATGAGCAGTTCTTC. This chain uses TRBV9 with TRBJ2-1; 10 bases line up with TRBD2. Trimming took 0 bases from V and 3 from J; bases not matched to a gene: 12. The germline gives CDR1 SGDLS, CDR2 YYNGEE. This CDR3 has 19 residues.

There are many counts of this clonotype. CDR3 sequence reads: CASSFRGVTDTQYF. CDR3 bases: TGTGCCAGCAGCTTCAGGGGTGTCACAGATACGCAGTATTTT. The chain combines TRBV6-1 with TRBJ2-3, with D maybe TRBD1 (6 bases). Trimming took 6 bases from V and 2 from J, leaving 12 bases between them. Per the germline V gene, CDR1 is MNHNS and CDR2 is SASEGT. The CDR3 consists of 14 residues.

Ten or more counts support this clonotype. At one end, the junction sequence differs from germline, possibly due to a read error. In DNA, the CDR3 is TGTGCCTGGAGTGGCGGAAGCACAGATACGCAGTGTTTT. Translated, it gives CAWSGGSTDTQCF. This sequence joins TRBV30 and TRBJ2-3; D call uncertain. The CDR3 is 13 amino acids. CDR1 and CDR2 (germline): GTSNPN, SVGIG (reference sequence).

At least ten counts were recorded for this clonotype. This CDR3 is CSVDDGLAGVQFF. For the CDR3, the DNA is TGCAGCGTTGATGATGGACTAGCGGGAGTGCAGTTCTTC. The chain uses TRBV29-1 and TRBJ2-1, with 13 bases fitting TRBD2. This CDR3 contains 13 residues. Germline CDR1 is SQVTM and CDR2 is ANQGSEA. V shed 3 bases, J shed 12 bases, and the junction held 5 bases outside the gene matches.

The CDR3 loop reads CASSLRESSYEQYF. CDR3 DNA sequence: TGTGCCAGCAGCTTAAGGGAGAGCTCCTACGAGCAGTACTTC. The chain has TRBV7-8 and TRBJ2-7; perhaps TRBD2 as D (5 bases). CDR1 and CDR2 from the germline V gene are SGHVS and FQNEAQ. V dropped 2 bases and J dropped 0 bases, with 8 bases sitting between them. CDR3 length equals 14 residues.

The rearrangement joins TRBV2 to TRBJ1-2, with 8 nucleotides matching TRBD1. Germline V CDR1 and CDR2: SNHLY, FYNNEI. The CDR3 runs 16 residues. Losses at the gene ends were 4 bases for V and 0 bases for J; bases not matched to a gene: 7. Here the CDR3 reads CASSGRGPTTNYGYTF. CDR3 sequence (DNA): TGTGCCAGCAGTGGCAGGGGGCCCACTACTAACTATGGCTACACCTTC. Full variable domain (outside the CDR3, taken from reference TRBV2 and TRBJ1-2): EPEVTQTPSHQVTQMGQEVILRCVPISNHLYFYWYRQILGQKVEFLVSFYNNEISEKSEIFDDQFSVERPDGSNFTLKIRSTKLEDSAMYFCASSGRGPTTNYGYTFGSGTRLTVV.

This clonotype was seen many times. The chain has TRBV6-5 and TRBJ1-1; 9 positions agree with TRBD1. Germline V gene data show CDR1 as MNHEY and CDR2 as SVGAGI. The J segment lost 1 base and the V segment lost 2 bases, leaving 8 bases of the junction unmatched. The CDR3 length is 17 residues. CDR3 protein: CASSYVTGGLGNTEAFF. CDR3 DNA: TGTGCCAGCAGTTACGTGACAGGGGGTCTGGGGAACACTGAAGCTTTCTTT.

The rearrangement joins TRBV28 to TRBJ1-5, with 7 bases matching TRBD1. This CDR3 is 15 amino acids long. The germline V gene has CDR1 MDHEN and CDR2 SYDVKM. V lost 6 bases, J lost 2 bases, and 7 bases stayed unmatched. This chain's CDR3 is CASSPTGSGNQPQHF. In nucleotides, the CDR3 is TGTGCCAGCAGCCCGACAGGGTCGGGCAATCAGCCCCAGCATTTT.

Concerning this clonotype itself: A much larger clone differs by one base, so this may be a read error. This sequence joins TRBV28 and TRBJ2-7; 9 bases are a match to TRBD2. CDR3 size: 14 residues. Germline lookup yields CDR1 MDHEN and CDR2 SYDVKM. CDR3 coding DNA: TGTGACAGCAGTTCACCAGCGGGAGGTAAGGAGCAGTACTTC. This encodes CDSSSPAGGKEQYF.

In this sample, this clonotype turned up a few times. This chain uses TRBV5-1 with TRBJ2-7, with TRBD1 matching 10 bases. J gave up 4 bases and V 7 bases, and 2 bases lay outside the gene matches. The CDR3 extends over 12 amino acids. CDR1 is SGHRS and CDR2 is YFSETQ in the germline V gene. CDR3 in DNA: TGCGCCAGCGGACAGGGGGAATACGAGCAGTACTTC. It yields the protein CASGQGEYEQYF.

In this sample, this clonotype turned up many times. The rearrangement uses TRBV5-1 and TRBJ2-3; 7 positions agree with TRBD2. The germline CDR1 and CDR2 sequences are SGHRS and YFSETQ. The V gene end was trimmed by 2 bases and the J gene end by 1 base; junction bases not matched to a gene: 4. There are 15 residues in the CDR3. CDR3 residues: CASSFTSVGTDTQYF. The CDR3 DNA sequence: TGCGCCAGCAGCTTCACTAGCGTAGGCACAGATACGCAGTATTTT.

This clonotype was seen at least ten times. The chain uses TRBV5-4 and TRBJ2-1; D may be TRBD1 or TRBD2 (5 bases each). Germline CDR1 SGHNT, CDR2 YYREEE (reference sequence). The CDR3 is made up of 12 amino acids. V lost 5 bases and J 8 bases, leaving 11 bases between the germline ends. The CDR3 is CASSPGTYEQFF. CDR3 DNA: TGTGCCAGCAGTCCAGGGACGTATGAGCAGTTCTTC.

This clonotype was found a few times. The germline gene is not matched at one end of the junction; a read error may be the cause. The chain is built from TRBV7-2 and TRBJ1-4, with 7 bases that match TRBD1. Germline values: CDR1 SGHTA, CDR2 FQGNSA. The CDR3 contains 14 residues. Written as DNA, the CDR3 is TGTGCCAGCAGAGATGACAGGGTGATTGAAAGACTGTTTTTT. It codes for CASRDDRVIERLFF.

This clonotype was detected ten times or more. This chain joins TRBV6-1 and TRBJ1-5, with D possibly matching TRBD1 (5 bases). Between the trimmed V and J ends, which lost 11 bases and 6 bases, there was a span of 17 bases. Germline V gives CDR1 MNHNS, CDR2 SASEGT. The CDR3 contains 13 residues. CDR3 amino acids: CAVTPGYAQPQHF. The CDR3 nucleotides read TGTGCCGTGACACCAGGGTACGCTCAGCCCCAGCATTTT.

This clonotype was detected only a few times. The V call is TRBV4-1, the J call TRBJ2-1; possible D gene TRBD1, 5 bases. Deletions cut 5 bases from V and 1 base from J, with 12 bases between. The CDR3 runs 15 residues. The germline V gene has CDR1 MGHRA and CDR2 YSYEKL. The CDR3 DNA follows: TGCGCCAGCAGCACTCGGACACTATCCTACAATGAGCAGTTCTTC. It yields the protein CASSTRTLSYNEQFF.

This clonotype was counted ten times or more. This sequence joins TRBV12-3 or TRBV12-4 and TRBJ2-2; 9 bases are shared with TRBD2. The CDR3 loop spans 15 amino acids. V lost 6 bases and J lost 6; bases outside the gene matches: 8. CDR3 loop: CASRVGLAGSGELFF. As DNA, the CDR3 is TGTGCCAGCAGGGTGGGACTAGCAGGATCCGGGGAGCTGTTTTTT.

This CDR3 reads CASSYIGLADAYNEQFF. The CDR3, as DNA: TGTGCCAGCAGCTACATCGGACTAGCGGACGCCTACAATGAGCAGTTCTTC. The rearrangement joins TRBV11-2 to TRBJ2-1; TRBD2 agrees at 10 bases. Losses at the gene ends were 4 bases for V and 2 bases for J; bases not matched to a gene: 8. This CDR3 has 17 amino acids. Germline loops: CDR1 SGHAT, CDR2 FQNNGV.

The sample holds many counts of this clonotype. The V and J genes are TRBV2 and TRBJ1-5; D perhaps matches TRBD1 (5 bases). Trimming took 9 bases from V and 5 from J, leaving 11 bases between them. This CDR3 is built from 12 residues. Germline CDR1 SNHLY, CDR2 FYNNEI. Written as DNA, the CDR3 is TGTGCCAGTGGGGACTGGGATCAGCCCCAGCATTTT. Its translation: CASGDWDQPQHF.

The chain recombines TRBV6-5 with TRBJ2-7; D is perhaps TRBD2 (6 bases). The CDR3 sequence is 16 residues long. Per the germline V gene, CDR1 is MNHEY and CDR2 is SVGAGI. Trimming stripped 2 bases from V and 3 bases from J, with 17 bases between. The CDR3 coding sequence is TGTGCCAGCAGTTACGGGGTCGGGAGTTCCCACTACGAGCAGTACTTC. Translating gives CASSYGVGSSHYEQYF.

This chain links TRBV6-1 with TRBJ2-3; 12 bases are a match to TRBD2. The CDR3 is made up of 16 amino acids. J was trimmed by 4 bases and V by 5 bases; bases with no gene match: 7. The germline CDR1 and CDR2 sequences are MNHNS and SASEGT. CDR3 amino acids: CASSPRLAGDADTQYF. The CDR3 bases are TGTGCCAGCAGTCCCAGACTAGCGGGAGATGCAGATACGCAGTATTTT.

On this clonotype itself: This sequence may be a read error, since a much larger clone differs from it by one base. The gene calls are TRBV7-9 and TRBJ1-4; no clear D gene. The CDR3 contains 15 residues. Between the trimmed V and J ends, which lost 8 bases and 3 bases, there was a span of 16 bases. Germline values: CDR1 SEHNR, CDR2 FQNEAQ (reference sequence). CDR3 amino acids: CASGQMTTANEKLFF. CDR3 coding DNA: TGTGCCAGCGGCCAAATGACAACAGCTAATGAAAAACTGTTTTTT.

This clonotype was counted at least ten times. This chain uses TRBV30 with TRBJ1-1; no clear D gene. Deletions cut 3 bases from V and 1 base from J, with 27 bases between. The CDR3 length is 19 residues. Germline lookup yields CDR1 GTSNPN and CDR2 SVGIG (reference sequence). The CDR3 here is CAWSPSGFGLLNGNTEAFF. The CDR3 DNA reads TGTGCCTGGAGCCCCTCGGGATTCGGGTTACTTAACGGGAACACTGAAGCTTTCTTT. Variable domain in full (rest from reference TRBV30 and TRBJ1-1): SQTIHQWPATLVQPVGSPLSLECTVEGTSNPNLYWYRQAAGRGLQLLFYSVGIGQISSEVPQNLSASRPQDRQFILSSKKLLLSDSGFYLCAWSPSGFGLLNGNTEAFFGQGTRLTVV.

This clonotype occurred many times. V is TRBV19 and J is TRBJ1-6, with D possibly being TRBD1 (5 bases). The CDR3 sequence is 14 residues long. CDR1 and CDR2 (germline): LNHDA, SQIVND (reference sequence). V was trimmed by 3 bases and J by 9 bases, leaving 12 bases between them. The DNA of the CDR3 is TGTGCCAGTAGTATGGGCGGACACTTTTCACCCCTCCACTTT. Its translation: CASSMGGHFSPLHF.

There are many counts of this clonotype. The chain uses TRBV5-5 and TRBJ2-7; 10 bases are shared with TRBD1. The CDR3 has 14 amino acids. The germline gives CDR1 SGHKS, CDR2 YYEKEE (reference sequence). Trimming cost V 5 bases and J 2 bases; bases outside gene matches: 4. CDR3 loop: CASSWTGGAYEQYF. The DNA for the CDR3 is TGTGCCAGCAGTTGGACAGGGGGGGCCTACGAGCAGTACTTC.

The chain has TRBV5-8 and TRBJ2-5, with TRBD2 identical over 11 bases. The CDR3 is 15 amino acids. CDR1 and CDR2 from the germline V gene are SGHTS and YDEGEE. V dropped 4 bases and J dropped 3; count of bases not matched to a gene: 5. This chain's CDR3 is CASSNGLAGKETQYF. The CDR3 DNA sequence: TGTGCCAGCAGCAACGGACTAGCGGGTAAAGAGACCCAGTACTTC.

This clonotype was seen ten or more times. V and J are TRBV7-8 and TRBJ2-3; 10 nucleotides align to TRBD2. V trimming: 4 bases; J trimming: 4 bases; junction bases outside the gene matches: 8. Germline V gives CDR1 SGHVS, CDR2 FQNEAQ. CDR3 length: 16 amino acids. In nucleotides, the CDR3 is TGTGCCAGCAGCTACTCAGCGGGAGGGCCCGCAGATACGCAGTATTTT. Encoded protein: CASSYSAGGPADTQYF.

A note on this clonotype: With a much larger clone just one base away, this may be a read error. The chain has TRBV3-1 and TRBJ1-5, with D possibly TRBD1 on 6 matching bases. This CDR3 spans 15 amino acids. Germline-derived CDR1 and CDR2 are LGHDT and YNNKEL (reference sequence). CDR3 nucleotides: TGTGCCAGCAGCAAAGACAGGAGGGGCAATCAGCCCCAGCATTTT. It is translated as CASSKDRRGNQPQHF.

Many counts were recorded for this clonotype. The chain recombines TRBV20-1 with TRBJ2-3, with D possibly being TRBD2 (6 bases). With 0 bases removed from V and 3 bases from J, the gap between germline ends came to 13 bases. The germline V gene encodes CDR1 DFQATT and CDR2 SNEGSKA (reference sequence). This CDR3 has 15 amino acids. The CDR3 sequence: CSARDGAAGTDTQYF. The CDR3 DNA follows: TGCAGTGCTAGAGATGGGGCTGCGGGGACAGATACGCAGTATTTT.